This entry concerns a single TCR beta chain. The antigen remains undetermined. The CDR3 extends over 14 amino acids. Per the germline V gene, CDR1 is SEHNR and CDR2 is FQNEAQ (reference sequence). Losses at the gene ends were 5 bases for V and 2 bases for J; bases not matched to a gene: 4. The repertoire was sequenced with immunoSEQ multiplex PCR; TCRdb's copy has only in-frame clones and lacks some. The sample shows 190,000 or so clones, approximately 90% of them seen only once. Doses given second, at about 4 or about 12 weeks, were pooled. The sample belongs to a study of T cell responses to AZD1222 COVID-19 vaccine. Study findings and constraints: It was only after the peak T cell response that any repertoires were sampled. The study identified only five to seven AZD1222 recipients as seropositive at baseline. Clonal diversity may have been underestimated in mostly white British donors.

The TCR originated in an adult who received the AZD1222 COVID-19 vaccine. The rearrangement links TRBV7-9 to TRBJ2-7; 9 bases match TRBD1. The material was peripheral blood, obtained 28 days after the second AZD1222 dose. The CDR3 loop is CASSPDRGAYEQYF. The CDR3 coding sequence is TGTGCCAGCAGCCCCGACAGGGGGGCCTACGAGCAGTACTTC.